Listed here are 12 T cell receptor beta chains from one sample, sequenced in a study of T cells in Graves' hyperthyroidism and ophthalmopathy (dated by TCRdb to about 2019). The library was prepared using multiplex PCR. Data came from an Illumina HiSeq 2000. The TCR beta CDR3 regions were amplified from the RNA transcripts. The first round of RT-PCR for the TCR CDR3 was performed with the HTBI primer set and the Qiagen OneStep RT-PCR kit. TCRdb reprocessing: public reads trimmed at Q25 with fastp, clones called with MiXCR, in-frame beta chains kept. One record per CDR3 amino acid sequence lists the most common genes and DNA. This sample comprises 350,000 to 500,000 distinct CDR3 sequences, about 13% of them detected only once. The ten biggest clones cover 5.3% of the sample. Sequenced sample: blood. The receptors shown here come from a woman between 18 and 29 years old with Graves' hyperthyroidism.

This clonotype was counted at least ten times. CDR3 DNA: TGTGCCAGCACGACAAACAGGGGCCGGAGGTGGATGACTGAAGCTTTCTTT. This gives the protein CASTTNRGRRWMTEAFF. This chain connects TRBV6-1 to TRBJ1-1, with TRBD1 identical over 7 bases. V was clipped by 7 bases and J by 5 bases; unmatched bases: 19. This CDR3 is 17 amino acids long. In germline, CDR1 is MNHNS, CDR2 SASEGT.

This clonotype was seen ten or more times. The rearrangement joins TRBV18 to TRBJ1-5; D perhaps matches TRBD1 (6 bases). This CDR3 has 14 amino acids. Per the germline V gene, CDR1 is KGHSH and CDR2 is LQKENI. V was pared by 3 bases and J by 7 bases, with 13 bases between. The CDR3 nucleotides are TGTGCCAGCTCACCCTTGGGGGGCGAACAGCCCCAGCATTTT. This sequence encodes CASSPLGGEQPQHF.

This clonotype was observed at least ten times. The V and J genes are TRBV20-1 and TRBJ2-5; TRBD2 aligns across 7 bases. The CDR3 runs 14 residues. Per the germline V gene, CDR1 is DFQATT and CDR2 is SNEGSKA (reference sequence). V trimming: 5 bases; J trimming: 2 bases; junction bases outside the gene matches: 8. CDR3 coding DNA: TGCAGTGCTGGAGGACTAGACCCTCAAGAGACCCAGTACTTC. This sequence encodes CSAGGLDPQETQYF.

The chain links TRBV19 to TRBJ2-5; 9 nucleotides agree with TRBD1. In germline, CDR1 is LNHDA, CDR2 SQIVND (reference sequence). V shed 6 bases, J shed 5 bases, and the junction held 7 bases outside the gene matches. This CDR3 has 14 amino acids. The CDR3 loop is CASRDTGGAETQYF. The DNA for the CDR3 is TGTGCCAGTAGGGATACAGGGGGCGCGGAGACCCAGTACTTC.

There are a few counts of this clonotype. The chain uses TRBV4-1 and TRBJ1-1; D is uncertain. V lost 0 bases, J lost 4 bases, and 15 bases lay in between. This CDR3 comprises 16 residues. Germline assignment: CDR1 MGHRA and CDR2 YSYEKL. CDR3 protein: CASSQEIGPGATEAFF. For the CDR3, the DNA is TGCGCCAGCAGCCAAGAAATTGGGCCGGGTGCCACTGAAGCTTTCTTT.

This clonotype was detected only a few times. V gene TRBV20-1 combines with J gene TRBJ2-4; 10 bases match TRBD2. The junction had 10 bases not matched to a gene; V was cut back by 1 base and J by 1 base. The CDR3 totals 18 residues. Germline CDR1 reads DFQATT; CDR2 reads SNEGSKA (reference sequence). The chain's CDR3 is CSARVPKREGRAKNIQYF. DNA for the CDR3: TGCAGTGCTAGAGTCCCTAAGCGGGAGGGCCGGGCCAAAAACATTCAGTACTTC.

The CDR3 DNA follows: TGTGCCAGCAGTGGAAGGGGCGGTAGGGCCTACCACGAGCAGTACTTC. It yields the protein CASSGRGGRAYHEQYF. V usage is TRBV6-1 and J usage is TRBJ2-7; tentatively, D is TRBD1 (5 bases). Germline V gene data show CDR1 as MNHNS and CDR2 as SASEGT. V was shortened by 4 bases and J by 5 bases, with 21 bases between the two germline ends. The CDR3 is 16 residues long.

V gene TRBV6-2 or TRBV6-3 combines with J gene TRBJ2-7, with D hard to call. V lost 5 bases and J lost 6, with 17 bases in between. CDR3 size: 14 residues. The germline V gene has CDR1 MNHEY and CDR2 SVGEGT. CDR3 coding DNA: TGTGCCAGCAGTCCCCTACCTGGCCCGGGCGAGCAGTACTTC. Translation gives CASSPLPGPGEQYF.

This clonotype was counted ten times or more. The rearrangement links TRBV6-5 to TRBJ1-1; D unresolved. Germline loops: CDR1 MNHEY, CDR2 SVGAGI. CDR3 length equals 16 residues. The V gene lost 2 bases and the J gene lost 4 bases, with 17 bases spanning the gap. In nucleotides, the CDR3 is TGTGCCAGCAGTTACAGGGCCCTAACCGGGGTCACTGAAGCTTTCTTT. Protein product: CASSYRALTGVTEAFF.

Many counts were recorded for this clonotype. V is TRBV7-9 and J is TRBJ2-1; 10 bases are shared with TRBD2. Germline loops: CDR1 SEHNR, CDR2 FQNEAQ (reference sequence). The V gene end was trimmed by 4 bases and the J gene end by 2 bases; junction bases not matched to a gene: 14. This CDR3 comprises 19 residues. CDR3 in DNA: TGTGCCAGCAGCTCAGGTGGAGCGGGAGGGGTGGGGGCCTACAATGAGCAGTTCTTC. Translation: CASSSGGAGGVGAYNEQFF.

In its sample, this clonotype was seen many times. The genes are TRBV5-1 and TRBJ1-1; maybe TRBD1 (6 bases). The ends were cut back, 0 bases at V and 5 bases at J, with 14 bases in the middle. There are 15 residues in the CDR3. Looked up from germline, CDR1 is SGHRS and CDR2 is YFSETQ. For the CDR3, the DNA is TGCGCCAGCAGCTTGGTGGCAGGGGCTGGAACTGAAGCTTTCTTT. It translates to CASSLVAGAGTEAFF.

V is TRBV29-1 and J is TRBJ2-1; 9 nucleotides match TRBD2. Trimming at V came to 3 bases and at J to 5 bases, leaving 8 bases not matched to a gene. Germline CDR1 is SQVTM and CDR2 is ANQGSEA. The CDR3 consists of 15 residues. The CDR3 loop reads CSVEGPAGGDNEQFF. CDR3 coding DNA: TGCAGCGTTGAGGGTCCAGCGGGAGGCGACAATGAGCAGTTCTTC.